This entry describes one T cell receptor beta chain. The antigen remains unidentified. The data originate from a study of cytomegalovirus exposure and HLA in healthy donors. The study, taken as a whole, reports: Cytomegalovirus-associated status was assigned to some 180 TCR beta chains. Previous analysis showed most TCR beta V segments were productive about 87% or about 30% of the time. Confirmation in vitro established that three CMV-associated chains were specific for CMV antigens.

Germline V gene data show CDR1 as SNHLY and CDR2 as FYNNEI. This CDR3 has 10 residues. The V gene lost 6 bases and the J gene lost 14 bases, with 8 bases spanning the gap. The study ran its PCR with 60 Vbeta and 13 Jbeta primers. TCRdb's table, derived via immunoSEQ multiplex PCR, lists solely in-frame clones and lacks some. Its clone listing holds 35,000 to 45,000 clones. Source material: PBMCs. The origin of this receptor is a young man in good health and CMV-seronegative. The genes are TRBV2 and TRBJ1-6; D possibly corresponds to TRBD1 (6 bases). CDR3 amino acids: CASSQGSLHF. In DNA, the CDR3 is TGTGCCAGCAGCCAGGGGTCCCTCCACTTT.